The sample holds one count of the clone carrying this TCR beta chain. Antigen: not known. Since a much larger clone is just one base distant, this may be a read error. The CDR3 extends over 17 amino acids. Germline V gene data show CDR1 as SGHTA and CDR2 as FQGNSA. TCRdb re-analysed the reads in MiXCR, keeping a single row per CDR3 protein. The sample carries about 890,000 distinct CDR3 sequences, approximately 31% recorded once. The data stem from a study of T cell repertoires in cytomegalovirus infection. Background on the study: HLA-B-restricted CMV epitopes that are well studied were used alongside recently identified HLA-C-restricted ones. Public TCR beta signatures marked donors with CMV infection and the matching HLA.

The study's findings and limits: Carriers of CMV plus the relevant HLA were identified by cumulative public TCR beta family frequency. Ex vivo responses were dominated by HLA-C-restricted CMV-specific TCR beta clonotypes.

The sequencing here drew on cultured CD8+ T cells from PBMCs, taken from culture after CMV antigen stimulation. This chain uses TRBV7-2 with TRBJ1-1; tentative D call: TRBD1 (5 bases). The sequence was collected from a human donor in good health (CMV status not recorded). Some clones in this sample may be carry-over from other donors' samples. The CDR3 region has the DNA TGTGCCAACAGCGCGCGGACTCTGGGACGGTTGAACACTGAAGCTTTCTTT. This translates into CANSARTLGRLNTEAFF. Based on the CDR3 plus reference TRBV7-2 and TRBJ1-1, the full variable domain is GAGVSQSPSNKVTEKGKDVELRCDPISGHTALYWYRQSLGQGLEFLIYFQGNSAPDKSGLPSDRFSAERTGGSVSTLTIQRTQQEDSAVYLCANSARTLGRLNTEAFFGQGTRLTVV.